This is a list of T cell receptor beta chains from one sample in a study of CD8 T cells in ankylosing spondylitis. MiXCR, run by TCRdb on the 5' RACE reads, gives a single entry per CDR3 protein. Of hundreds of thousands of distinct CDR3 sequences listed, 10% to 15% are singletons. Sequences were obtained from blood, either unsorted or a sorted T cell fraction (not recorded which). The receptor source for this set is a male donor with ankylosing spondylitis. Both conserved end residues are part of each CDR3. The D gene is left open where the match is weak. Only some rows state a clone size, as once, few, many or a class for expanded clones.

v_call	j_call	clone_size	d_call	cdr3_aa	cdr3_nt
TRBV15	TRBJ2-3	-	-	CATSMVDMDTQYF	TGTGCCACCAGCATGGTAGATATGGATACGCAGTATTTT
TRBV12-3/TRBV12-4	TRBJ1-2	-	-	CASSPSGRGSGYTF	TGTGCCAGCAGTCCCTCCGGCAGGGGCTCTGGCTACACCTTC
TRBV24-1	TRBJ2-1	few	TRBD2	CATSALADNEQFF	TGTGCCACCAGTGCACTAGCGGACAATGAGCAGTTCTTC
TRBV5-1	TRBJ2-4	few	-	CASSLGTAWGNIQYF	TGCGCCAGCAGCTTGGGGACTGCATGGGGTAACATTCAGTACTTC
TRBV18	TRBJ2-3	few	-	CASSPGRNTDTQYF	TGTGCCAGCTCACCAGGCAGGAACACAGATACGCAGTATTTT
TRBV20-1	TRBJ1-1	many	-	CSAPRGLIHQSTEAFF	TGCAGTGCACCTAGGGGCCTGATCCATCAGAGCACTGAAGCTTTCTTT
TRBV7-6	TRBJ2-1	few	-	CASSSGGRNEQFF	TGTGCCAGCAGCTCTGGGGGGAGGAATGAGCAGTTCTTC
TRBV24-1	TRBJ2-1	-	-	CATSDWGGDEQFF	TGTGCCACCAGTGATTGGGGGGGCGATGAGCAGTTCTTC
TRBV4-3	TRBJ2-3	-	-	CASSPRSAGTTDTQYF	TGCGCCAGCAGCCCCCGGTCGGCGGGAACCACAGATACGCAGTATTTT
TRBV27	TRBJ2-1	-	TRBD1	CASSFKGADEQFF	TGTGCCAGCAGTTTTAAGGGGGCGGATGAGCAGTTCTTC
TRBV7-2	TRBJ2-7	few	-	CASSPVGGNYEQYF	TGTGCCAGCAGCCCCGTGGGGGGCAACTACGAGCAGTACTTC
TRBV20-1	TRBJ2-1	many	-	CSAKRNEQFF	TGCAGTGCTAAGCGAAATGAGCAGTTCTTC
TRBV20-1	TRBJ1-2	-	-	CSARAWDTNYGYTF	TGCAGTGCTAGAGCCTGGGACACCAACTATGGCTACACCTTC
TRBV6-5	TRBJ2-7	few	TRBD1	CASSYGLGDRGNYEQYF	TGTGCCAGCAGTTACGGCCTTGGGGACAGGGGAAACTACGAGCAGTACTTC
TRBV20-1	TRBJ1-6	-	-	CSARAAGNSPLHF	TGCAGTGCTAGAGCCGCAGGGAATTCACCCCTCCACTTT
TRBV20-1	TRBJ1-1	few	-	CSARVPVGTEAFF	TGCAGTGCTAGAGTTCCCGTGGGCACTGAAGCTTTCTTT
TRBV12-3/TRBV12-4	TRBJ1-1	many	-	CASSFGGLYPEAFF	TGTGCCAGCAGTTTTGGGGGGCTCTATCCCGAAGCTTTCTTT
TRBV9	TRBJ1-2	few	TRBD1	CASSVEAGQGNYGYTF	TGTGCCAGCAGCGTAGAGGCTGGACAGGGGAACTATGGCTACACCTTC
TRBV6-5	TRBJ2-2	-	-	CASSYSSYPGELFF	TGTGCCAGCAGTTACTCGTCTTACCCCGGGGAGCTGTTTTTT
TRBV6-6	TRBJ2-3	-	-	CATPGEGTDTQYF	TGTGCCACCCCGGGGGAAGGGACAGATACGCAGTATTTT
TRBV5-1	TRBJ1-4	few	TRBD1	CASTSTGGLGKLFF	TGCGCCAGCACGTCGACAGGGGGACTGGGAAAACTGTTTTTT
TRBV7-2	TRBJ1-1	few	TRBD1	CASSLSGGTVNTEAFF	TGTGCCAGCAGCCTATCAGGGGGGACAGTAAACACTGAAGCTTTCTTT
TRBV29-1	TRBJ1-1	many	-	CSVLPATEAFF	TGCAGCGTTCTGCCGGCCACTGAAGCTTTCTTT
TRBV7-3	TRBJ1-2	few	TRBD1	CASSQGTAGGYTF	TGTGCCAGCAGCCAAGGGACAGCGGGGGGCTACACCTTC
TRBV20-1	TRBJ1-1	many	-	CSASAGTEAFF	TGCAGTGCCAGCGCCGGCACTGAAGCTTTCTTT
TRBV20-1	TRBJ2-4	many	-	CSASFSGAKNIQYF	TGCAGTGCTAGTTTTTCTGGGGCCAAAAACATTCAGTACTTC
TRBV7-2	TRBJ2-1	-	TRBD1	CASSQDRGGYNEQFF	TGTGCCAGCAGCCAGGACAGGGGCGGGTACAATGAGCAGTTCTTC
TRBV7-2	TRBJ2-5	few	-	CASSLAGAEETQYF	TGTGCCAGCAGCTTAGCGGGAGCGGAAGAGACCCAGTACTTC
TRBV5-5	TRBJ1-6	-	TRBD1	CASSPGGGGDSPLHF	TGTGCCAGCAGCCCCGGGGGAGGGGGCGATTCACCCCTCCACTTT
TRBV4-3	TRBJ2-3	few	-	CASSQVSSNTQYF	TGCGCCAGCAGCCAAGTGAGCTCAAATACGCAGTATTTT
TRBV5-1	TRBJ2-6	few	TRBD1	CASSLWDRASGANVLTF	TGCGCCAGCAGCTTGTGGGACAGGGCCTCTGGGGCCAACGTCCTGACTTTC
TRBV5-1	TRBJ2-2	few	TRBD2	CASSLEASGRRVTGELFF	TGCGCCAGCAGCTTGGAAGCTAGCGGGAGAAGAGTCACCGGGGAGCTGTTTTTT
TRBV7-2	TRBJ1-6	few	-	CASSSVSGGSPLHF	TGTGCCAGCAGCTCCGTTTCGGGTGGCTCACCCCTCCACTTT
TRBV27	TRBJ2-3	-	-	CASSLRPLGGTQYF	TGTGCCAGCAGTCTAAGGCCACTAGGGGGTACGCAGTATTTT
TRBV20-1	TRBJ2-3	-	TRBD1	CSAFPGQVTDTQYF	TGCAGTGCATTTCCGGGACAGGTCACAGATACGCAGTATTTT
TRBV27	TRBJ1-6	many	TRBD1	CASRKIDRGNSPLHF	TGTGCCAGCAGAAAGATCGACAGGGGGAATTCACCCCTCCACTTT
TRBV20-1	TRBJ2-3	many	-	CSASPTIADTQYF	TGCAGTGCTAGCCCCACAATTGCAGATACGCAGTATTTT
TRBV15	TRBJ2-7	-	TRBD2	CATSRGAGGEQYF	TGTGCCACCAGCAGAGGGGCGGGGGGAGAGCAGTACTTC
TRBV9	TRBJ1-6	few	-	CASSVSSGSSPLHF	TGTGCCAGCAGCGTCTCATCGGGGAGTTCACCCCTCCACTTT
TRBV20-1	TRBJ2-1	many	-	CSAVANEQFF	TGCAGTGCTGTAGCAAATGAGCAGTTCTTC
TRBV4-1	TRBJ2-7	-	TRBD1	CASSHLVRGQREQYF	TGCGCCAGCAGCCACCTGGTCAGGGGGCAGCGAGAGCAGTACTTC
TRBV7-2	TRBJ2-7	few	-	CASSLVVTSYEQYF	TGTGCCAGCAGCTTAGTAGTCACCTCCTACGAGCAGTACTTC
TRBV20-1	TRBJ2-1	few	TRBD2	CSASGLAINNEQFF	TGCAGTGCATCGGGACTAGCGATAAACAATGAGCAGTTCTTC
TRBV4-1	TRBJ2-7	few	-	CASSQGVFQAGQYF	TGCGCCAGCAGCCAAGGTGTCTTTCAGGCCGGGCAGTACTTC